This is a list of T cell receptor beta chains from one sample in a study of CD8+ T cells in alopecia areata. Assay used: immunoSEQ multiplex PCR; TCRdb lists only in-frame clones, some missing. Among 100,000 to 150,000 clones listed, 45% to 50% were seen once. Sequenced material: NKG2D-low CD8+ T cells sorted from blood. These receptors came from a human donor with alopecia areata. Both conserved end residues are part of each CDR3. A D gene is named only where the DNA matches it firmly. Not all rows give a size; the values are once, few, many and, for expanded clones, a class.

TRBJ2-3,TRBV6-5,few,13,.,CASSYGSTDTQYF
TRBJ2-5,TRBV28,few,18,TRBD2,CASSYTRLAGGLQETQYF
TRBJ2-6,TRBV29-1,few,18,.,CSVEDVNPGRSGANVLTF
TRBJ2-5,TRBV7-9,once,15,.,CASAGKGTPQETQYF
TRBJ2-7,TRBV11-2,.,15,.,CASSHGGGLTYEQYF
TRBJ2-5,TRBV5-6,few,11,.,CASSYAETQYF
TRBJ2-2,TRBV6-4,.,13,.,CASSDRDTGELFF
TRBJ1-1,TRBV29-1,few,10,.,CSVHGHEAFF
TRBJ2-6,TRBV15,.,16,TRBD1,CATGQGVRSGANVLTF
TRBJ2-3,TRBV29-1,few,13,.,CSIDSSYTDTQYF
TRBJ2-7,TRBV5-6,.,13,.,CASSPGTIYEQYF
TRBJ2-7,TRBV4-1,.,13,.,CASSLPREAQQYF
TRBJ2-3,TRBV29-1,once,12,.,CSGDFPGDTQYF
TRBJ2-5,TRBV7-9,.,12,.,CASMPGQETQYF
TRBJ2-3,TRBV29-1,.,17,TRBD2,CSVEAAGGLHSTDTQYF
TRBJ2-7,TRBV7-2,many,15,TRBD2,CASSLEGAGVYEQYF
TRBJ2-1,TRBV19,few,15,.,CASSITGLSYNEQFF
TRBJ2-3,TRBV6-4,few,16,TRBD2,CASSELGGRGTDTQYF
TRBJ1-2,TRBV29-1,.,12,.,CSVGRDDFGYTF
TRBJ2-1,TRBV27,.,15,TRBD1,CASLSGGPSYNEQFF
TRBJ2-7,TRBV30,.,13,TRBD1,CAWSDGTAYEQYF